Listed here is a single T cell receptor beta chain. Using a J-beta primer mix together with a sample-barcoded 5' primer, a second PCR was run for roughly 7 to 12 cycles. Tags on each cDNA molecule came from a template-switch adaptor with 12 random nucleotides. TCRdb reanalysed the 5' RACE reads using MiXCR and keeps one entry per CDR3 protein. The sample lists over 1,300,000 distinct CDR3 sequences; 59% were seen once. These data are taken from a study of blood T cells in healthy people across ages. The CDR3 runs to 11 residues. V was shortened by 4 bases and J by 0 bases, with 3 bases between the two germline ends. Germline lookup yields CDR1 SQVTM and CDR2 ANQGSEA.

This chain connects TRBV29-1 to TRBJ1-1; D is unclear. The source of this sequence is a young man in good health. The sample taken for sequencing was blood. The CDR3 nucleotides are TGCAGCGTTGTGGTGAACACTGAAGCTTTCTTT. Encoded protein: CSVVVNTEAFF.